This entry lists 30 T cell receptor beta chains sequenced from one sample in a study of Ad26.COV2.S vaccination and SARS-CoV-2 variants (dated by TCRdb to about 2021). Explained via the paper, the treatment or condition label denotes: around 19 received Ad26.COV2.S at low or high dose, single or two shots; five or six received placebo; per-sample allocation not given. For vaccine and placebo recipients, repertoires were sequenced using samples collected on day 63 after the first injection. The library was prepared using the immunoSEQ multiplex PCR assay. TCRdb retrieved this table from immuneACCESS and kept in-frame rearrangements only. Not all clones are present; in checked studies, unresolved V genes account for under half, and no reason is known for the remainder. The sample table lists 400,000 or so clones, about 85% of them with a count of one. Of the sample, roughly 3.5% is held by the ten largest clones.

This material consisted of peripheral blood, taken in a trial of Ad26.COV2.S vaccine versus placebo. Receptor source: a person aged 18-60 years who received the Ad26.COV2.S COVID-19 vaccine or a placebo.

The genes are TRBV5-1 and TRBJ2-1; TRBD2 matches at 12 bases. V lost 4 bases and J lost 7; bases outside the gene matches: 3. Germline values: CDR1 SGHRS, CDR2 YFSETQ. The CDR3 is made up of 14 amino acids. The CDR3 region has the DNA TGCGCCAGCAGCGGGGGGACTAGCGGGAATGAGCAGTTCTTC. It yields the protein CASSGGTSGNEQFF. The variable domain in full, with the rest retrieved from reference TRBV5-1 and TRBJ2-1, is KAGVTQTPRYLIKTRGQQVTLSCSPISGHRSVSWYQQTPGQGLQFLFEYFSETQRNKGNFPGRFSGRQFSNSRSEMNVSTLELGDSALYLCASSGGTSGNEQFFGPGTRLTVL.

CDR3: CASSLLGAKNQPQHF. The CDR3 coding sequence is TGTGCCAGCAGCTTATTGGGGGCTAAGAATCAGCCCCAGCATTTT. The genes are TRBV5-6 and TRBJ1-5; the D gene is possibly TRBD1 (6 bases). V was pared by 2 bases and J by 4 bases, with 13 bases between. Germline CDR1 reads SGHDT; CDR2 reads YYEEEE. This CDR3 has 15 residues.

The rearrangement uses TRBV4-1 and TRBJ1-3, with 8 positions matching TRBD1. The V segment lost 2 bases and the J segment 2 bases; nucleotides outside the gene matches: 2. Looked up from germline, CDR1 is MGHRA and CDR2 is YSYEKL. The length of the CDR3 is 15 residues. Here the CDR3 DNA reads TGCGCCAGCAGCCAAATACAGGGGGCTGGAAACACCATATATTTT. It encodes CASSQIQGAGNTIYF.

The rearrangement uses TRBV4-1 and TRBJ2-7; a weak D match, TRBD2 (5 bases). Germline values: CDR1 MGHRA, CDR2 YSYEKL. CDR3 length: 15 residues. V was clipped by 3 bases and J by 2 bases, with 14 bases between them. The CDR3 reads CASSQEALLPYEQYF. The CDR3, as DNA: TGCGCCAGCAGCCAGGAGGCGCTACTTCCCTACGAGCAGTACTTC.

This chain links TRBV6-5 with TRBJ1-5; D remains unclear. The CDR3 runs 13 residues. The germline V gene encodes CDR1 MNHEY and CDR2 SVGAGI. V gave up 7 bases and J gave up 0 bases, with 7 bases separating them. In DNA, the CDR3 is TGTGCCAGCACCTTTAATAGCAATCAGCCCCAGCATTTT. Amino acids: CASTFNSNQPQHF.

The chain employs TRBV19 and TRBJ2-7; D is ambiguous. Germline V gene sequence: CDR1 LNHDA, CDR2 SQIVND (reference sequence). There are 15 residues in the CDR3. V was trimmed by 6 bases and J by 1 base, leaving 16 bases between them. The CDR3 sequence: CASSHLKGGSYEQYF. CDR3 nucleotide sequence: TGTGCCAGTAGCCACCTCAAGGGTGGATCCTACGAGCAGTACTTC. The entire variable domain, with the rest obtained from reference TRBV19 and TRBJ2-7, is as follows: DGGITQSPKYLFRKEGQNVTLSCEQNLNHDAMYWYRQDPGQGLRLIYYSQIVNDFQKGDIAEGYSVSREKKESFPLTVTSAQKNPTAFYLCASSHLKGGSYEQYFGPGTRLTVT.

The V gene is TRBV6-5, the J gene TRBJ2-7; D unresolved. The CDR3 runs to 13 residues. Germline CDR1 and CDR2: MNHEY and SVGAGI. The V end lost 7 bases, the J end lost 3 bases, and 13 bases lay between the germline ends. This CDR3 reads CASKENGGYEQYF. The CDR3, as DNA: TGTGCCAGCAAGGAGAATGGTGGCTACGAGCAGTACTTC.

The chain links TRBV7-2 to TRBJ2-3; D possibly matches TRBD1 or TRBD2 (5 bases each). This CDR3 has 15 residues. In germline, CDR1 is SGHTA, CDR2 FQGNSA. With 1 base removed from V and 7 bases from J, the gap between germline ends came to 15 bases. In nucleotides, the CDR3 is TGTGCCAGCAGCTTAGGGGGTGAGGGGTTATATACGCAGTATTTT. It is translated as CASSLGGEGLYTQYF.

The CDR3 sequence: CASSFLGSHEQFF. The CDR3 DNA reads TGTGCCAGCAGCTTTCTGGGTTCCCATGAGCAGTTCTTC. This rearrangement joins TRBV7-9 to TRBJ2-1; no clear D. Germline CDR1 and CDR2: SEHNR and FQNEAQ (reference sequence). The CDR3 consists of 13 residues. V was shortened by 3 bases and J by 8 bases, with 11 bases between the two germline ends. Full variable domain (missing parts from reference TRBV7-9 and TRBJ2-1): DTGVSQNPRHKITKRGQNVTFRCDPISEHNRLYWYRQTLGQGPEFLTYFQNEAQLEKSRLLSDRFSAERPKGSFSTLEIQRTEQGDSAMYLCASSFLGSHEQFFGPGTRLTVL.

The chain is built from TRBV19 and TRBJ1-1; D ambiguous. The V gene lost 6 bases and the J gene lost 1 base, with 12 bases spanning the gap. The CDR3 has 14 amino acids. In germline, CDR1 is LNHDA, CDR2 SQIVND (reference sequence). For the CDR3, the DNA is TGTGCCAGTAGATCCTGGCAGACGAACACTGAAGCTTTCTTT. Protein sequence: CASRSWQTNTEAFF.

This rearrangement joins TRBV3-1 (or the pseudogene TRBV3-2) to TRBJ2-7; D unclear. The germline V and J ends were trimmed by 2 bases and 2 bases, with 4 bases remaining between them. The CDR3 runs to 12 residues. CDR1 LGHDT and CDR2 YNNKEL come from the germline V gene (reference sequence). The CDR3 spells CASSQSAYEQYF. The CDR3 DNA follows: TGTGCCAGCAGCCAATCCGCCTACGAGCAGTACTTC.

A single count supports this clone. This chain links TRBV6-2 or TRBV6-3 with TRBJ2-3, with 15 bases lining up with TRBD2. The CDR3 totals 17 residues. V lost 8 bases and J lost 5; bases outside the gene matches: 11. The germline gives CDR1 MNHEY, CDR2 SVGEGT. The CDR3 sequence: CASGPGTSGGLGDTQYF. The CDR3 DNA follows: TGTGCCAGCGGCCCCGGGACTAGCGGGGGGCTTGGAGATACGCAGTATTTT.

The chain employs TRBV3-1 (or the pseudogene TRBV3-2) and TRBJ1-2; 8 bases match TRBD1. Germline CDR1 reads LGHDT; CDR2 reads YNNKEL (reference sequence). V gave up 6 bases and J gave up 8 bases; unmatched junction bases: 11. The CDR3 is 14 residues long. The CDR3 sequence: CASRPTGAHLGYTF. DNA for the CDR3: TGTGCCAGCAGACCGACAGGGGCTCATTTGGGCTACACCTTC.

In its sample, this clone was seen many times. V usage is TRBV4-1 and J usage is TRBJ2-2; D not resolved. The CDR3 has 18 amino acids. Germline values: CDR1 MGHRA, CDR2 YSYEKL. Deletions cut 5 bases from V and 0 bases from J, with 19 bases between. The CDR3 protein is CASSSRSAGKTNTGELFF. As DNA, the CDR3 is TGCGCCAGCAGCTCAAGGTCGGCAGGAAAAACGAACACCGGGGAGCTGTTTTTT.

The rearrangement links TRBV2 to TRBJ2-3; no clear D. V gave up 5 bases and J gave up 6 bases, with 9 bases separating them. The CDR3 loop spans 12 amino acids. The germline V gene encodes CDR1 SNHLY and CDR2 FYNNEI. As DNA, the CDR3 is TGTGCCAGCAGTCAAGGGTCGGATACGCAGTATTTT. The encoded protein is CASSQGSDTQYF.

The chain is built from TRBV6-2 or TRBV6-3 and TRBJ1-2, with D possibly being TRBD1 (6 bases). The CDR3 is made up of 13 amino acids. Trimming shortened V by 8 bases and J by 4 bases, and 14 bases separated the two germline ends. CDR1 and CDR2 from the germline V gene are MNHEY and SVGEGT. CDR3 loop: CASRPGDTYGYTF. The CDR3 region has the DNA TGTGCCAGCCGCCCCGGGGACACCTATGGCTACACCTTC.

This clone was detected only once. The chain employs TRBV11-3 and TRBJ2-3; D could derive from TRBD1 or TRBD2 (5 bases each). The CDR3 contains 16 residues. Per the germline V gene, CDR1 is SGHNT and CDR2 is YENEEA. Trimming took off 1 base at V and 0 bases at J, with 11 bases between the two ends. DNA of the CDR3: TGTGCCAGCAGCTTAGGTCGAGGGGAGAGCACAGATACGCAGTATTTT. Translating it yields CASSLGRGESTDTQYF.

There are a few counts of this clone. The J gene is TRBJ1-1, the V gene TRBV18; D is ambiguous. This CDR3 region has 14 residues. The V end lost 3 bases, the J end lost 4 bases, and 12 bases lay between the germline ends. CDR1 KGHSH and CDR2 LQKENI come from the germline V gene. CDR3 region: CASSPFERGTEAFF. The CDR3 bases are TGTGCCAGCTCACCTTTTGAGCGGGGCACTGAAGCTTTCTTT.

The chain combines TRBV18 with TRBJ2-7, with a possible D match to TRBD2 (6 bases). CDR3 length: 12 residues. Germline V gives CDR1 KGHSH, CDR2 LQKENI. V lost 6 bases to trimming and J lost 7 bases, with 13 bases between them. CDR3 residues: CASSQAGGEQYF. DNA for the CDR3: TGTGCCAGCTCGCAGGCAGGAGGGGAGCAGTACTTC.

This chain links TRBV10-2 with TRBJ2-3; TRBD2 matches at 11 bases. The ends lost 6 bases at V and 8 bases at J; junction bases unmatched: 10. CDR3 length: 15 residues. Germline V gene data show CDR1 as WSHSY and CDR2 as SAAADI. CDR3 nucleotide sequence: TGCGCCAGCAGATCTAGCGGGGGGCACGATGGTACGCAGTATTTT. Translating gives CASRSSGGHDGTQYF.

The chain couples TRBV12-3 or TRBV12-4 to TRBJ2-2; D unclear. Trimming pared 6 bases from V and 7 bases from J, leaving 12 bases between. The CDR3 extends over 13 amino acids. CDR3 DNA sequence: TGTGCCAGCAGCCCTTACATTGTCGGGGAGCTGTTTTTT. Translating gives CASSPYIVGELFF.

The genes are TRBV6-6 and TRBJ1-1; D gene ambiguous. The germline V gene encodes CDR1 MNHNY and CDR2 SVGAGI (reference sequence). Trimming shortened V by 2 bases and J by 10 bases, and 5 bases separated the two germline ends. The CDR3 totals 10 residues. CDR3 residues: CASSYGAAFF. CDR3 nucleotides: TGTGCCAGCAGTTACGGAGCAGCTTTCTTT.

The J gene is TRBJ1-2, the V gene TRBV5-1; 8 nucleotides align to TRBD1. V shed 4 bases and J 7 bases; nucleotides not matched to a gene: 9. The length of the CDR3 is 14 residues. Germline V lookup: CDR1 SGHRS, CDR2 YFSETQ. This CDR3 is CASSPWTGKGGYTF. The CDR3 DNA reads TGCGCCAGCAGCCCCTGGACAGGGAAGGGTGGCTACACCTTC.

The V call is TRBV11-2, the J call TRBJ2-7; D possibly corresponds to TRBD2 (5 bases). CDR1 is SGHAT, CDR2 FQNNGV, per germline. V gave up 2 bases and J gave up 7 bases, with 21 bases separating them. The CDR3 consists of 16 residues. The CDR3 sequence: CASSLSYEGTYEEQYF. For the CDR3, the DNA is TGTGCCAGCAGCTTAAGCTATGAGGGTACCTACGAGGAGCAGTACTTC.

This clone has a handful of counts. This chain links TRBV28 with TRBJ1-1; tentatively, D is TRBD1 (6 bases). The CDR3 is 15 residues long. The V end was cut by 7 bases, the J end by 6 bases, with 21 bases between. Germline V gene data show CDR1 as MDHEN and CDR2 as SYDVKM. DNA of the CDR3: TGTGCCAGCACTCCTTCTTGGGGGGGGCAACCTGAAGCTTTCTTT. Protein sequence: CASTPSWGGQPEAFF.

The chain joins TRBV5-4 to TRBJ2-3; weak D call: TRBD2 (5 bases). Germline assignment: CDR1 SGHNT and CDR2 YYREEE (reference sequence). This CDR3 has 15 amino acids. V lost 1 base, J lost 2 bases, and 11 bases lay in between. As DNA, the CDR3 is TGTGCCAGCAGCTTGCGACGGGGAGACACAGATACGCAGTATTTT. Its translation is CASSLRRGDTDTQYF.

The rearrangement links TRBV7-9 to TRBJ2-7; D uncertain. CDR1 and CDR2 (germline): SEHNR, FQNEAQ (reference sequence). V gave up 4 bases and J gave up 7 bases, with 8 bases separating them. The CDR3 length is 11 residues. CDR3 sequence: CASSSGPEQYF. In DNA, the CDR3 is TGTGCCAGCAGCTCCGGGCCGGAGCAGTACTTC.

For the CDR3, the DNA is TGTGCCAGCAGAGGCGGGGAGCTGTTTTTT. It specifies CASRGGELFF. This chain links TRBV12-3 or TRBV12-4 with TRBJ2-2; D is unresolved. The germline V and J ends were trimmed by 6 bases and 7 bases, with 3 bases remaining between them. The CDR3 has 10 amino acids.

This sequence joins TRBV3-1 (or the pseudogene TRBV3-2) and TRBJ2-6; D remains unclear. This CDR3 is built from 14 residues. Trimming took off 8 bases at V and 0 bases at J, with 8 bases between the two ends. Per the germline V gene, CDR1 is LGHDT and CDR2 is YNNKEL (reference sequence). The CDR3 DNA follows: TGTGCCAGCTACGGGTCCTCTGGGGCCAACGTCCTGACTTTC. Residues: CASYGSSGANVLTF.

The rearrangement links TRBV5-1 to TRBJ2-3, with TRBD2 identical over 10 bases. This CDR3 is built from 18 residues. The trim removed 0 bases at V and 1 base at J, leaving 8 bases unmatched. Germline V gene data show CDR1 as SGHRS and CDR2 as YFSETQ. The CDR3 spells CASSLALAGVSRTDTQYF. CDR3 coding DNA: TGCGCCAGCAGCTTGGCCCTAGCGGGAGTTTCGCGCACAGATACGCAGTATTTT.